This T cell receptor beta chain was profiled in a study of blood T cell repertoires in COVID-19. Study context: From T cells, B-cell-depleted T cells, or PBMCs came the material, which was cDNA or gDNA.

Assay: immunoSEQ multiplex PCR; the TCRdb copy retains only in-frame clones and omits some. The repertoire has approximately 220,000 clones, over 80% of them found once; the top ten carry 6.8%. The CDR3 contains 14 residues. The V and J ends lost 6 bases and 4 bases respectively, with 13 bases between them. Germline-derived CDR1 and CDR2 are MNHEY and SMNVEV (reference sequence). This clone was detected only once. Sequenced sample: PBMCs or T cells enriched from blood (not recorded which). V gene TRBV27 combines with J gene TRBJ1-3, with D maybe TRBD1 (6 bases). The sequence came from a woman aged 40-49 years who had recovered from COVID-19. The CDR3 bases are TGTGCCAGCAGCCCAGGGGCTCTGGGAAACACCATATATTTT. It is translated as CASSPGALGNTIYF.